A selection of T cell receptor beta chains follows, all from one sample in a study of patients and donors after allogeneic stem cell transplantation. TCRdb reanalysed the RT-PCR reads using MiXCR and keeps one entry per CDR3 protein. The table has around 170,000 distinct CDR3 sequences, approximately 25% seen once. Sequenced sample: blood, either unsorted or a sorted T cell fraction (not recorded which). Source of these receptors: a human donor who was either an allogeneic HSCT recipient or a stem cell or donor lymphocyte infusion donor (not recorded which). It is not recorded whose cells these are; they may come from a transplant donor. Each CDR3 is given with its conserved first and last residue. The D gene is left open where the match is weak. Size is omitted from some rows. Given values are once, few, many or a class for expanded clones.

>TRBV5-1|few|TRBJ1-5|-
TGCGCCAGCAGCCCGGACGGACATAGCAATCAGCCCCAGCATTTT
CASSPDGHSNQPQHF
>TRBV2|few|TRBJ1-5|-
TGTGCCAGCAGTGAGCGGGGACGTCAGGGCAATCAGCCCCAGCATTTT
CASSERGRQGNQPQHF
>TRBV19|few|TRBJ2-1|-
TGTGCCAGCGGGAACAGGCCTGAGGCCTACAATGAGCAGTTCTTC
CASGNRPEAYNEQFF
>TRBV20-1|few|TRBJ2-7|-
TGCAGTGGTAGAGGCGGCACCAGGGAGGAGCAGTACTTC
CSGRGGTREEQYF
>TRBV5-5|-|TRBJ1-2|-
TGTGCCAGCAGAGACGGAAGGGGCTACACCTTC
CASRDGRGYTF
>TRBV19|-|TRBJ1-2|TRBD1
TGTGCCAGTAGTATAAAGGGACCAGGGACAGGGGGTTCCTATGGCTACACCTTC
CASSIKGPGTGGSYGYTF
>TRBV30|few|TRBJ1-4|-
TGTGCCTGGATGGGGGCTTCTGATAATGAAAAACTGTTTTTT
CAWMGASDNEKLFF
>TRBV7-6|few|TRBJ1-4|-
TGTGCCAGCAGCTTAGAGTTCTTCCTCCCAACTAATGAAAAACTGTTTTTT
CASSLEFFLPTNEKLFF
>TRBV6-1|-|TRBJ2-2|-
TGTGCCAGCAGTGAGGGCCTCCCCGGGGAGCTGTTTTTT
CASSEGLPGELFF
>TRBV20-1|-|TRBJ2-3|TRBD2
TGCAGTGCTGGGGGACCGGGACTACCCACAGATACGCAGTATTTT
CSAGGPGLPTDTQYF
>TRBV5-6|-|TRBJ2-4|-
TGTGCCAGCAGCCTTGTAGAGATAAACATTCAGTACTTC
CASSLVEINIQYF
>TRBV7-2|-|TRBJ1-2|TRBD1
TGTGCCAGCAGCTTAGGGACAGGGGGCTATGGCTACACCTTC
CASSLGTGGYGYTF
>TRBV29-1|few|TRBJ1-5|TRBD1
TGCAGCGTTTGGGACAGCTTTCCTGGACAGCCCCAGCATTTT
CSVWDSFPGQPQHF
>TRBV7-2|-|TRBJ1-2|-
TGTGCCAGCAGCTTAGTTGGTAGGACAGACACCCGTTATGGCTACACCTTC
CASSLVGRTDTRYGYTF
>TRBV5-1|few|TRBJ1-2|-
TGCGCCAGCAGCTTGGAGGGGATGAATGGCTACACCTTC
CASSLEGMNGYTF
>TRBV29-1|-|TRBJ1-2|TRBD1
TGCAGCGTTGATCCAGGGGGCACGGGCTACACCTTC
CSVDPGGTGYTF
>TRBV29-1|-|TRBJ2-7|-
TGCAGCCCCGTTGGGGTACACTCTCGGGACGAGCAGTACTTC
CSPVGVHSRDEQYF
>TRBV7-9|-|TRBJ1-1|-
TGTGCCAGCACCCTTAGGTTGGGGGAAACGAACACTGAAGCTTTCTTT
CASTLRLGETNTEAFF
>TRBV6-1|-|TRBJ2-5|-
TGTGCCAGCAGTACCGAGTACCAAGAGACCCAGTACTTC
CASSTEYQETQYF
>TRBV6-2/TRBV6-3|few|TRBJ1-5|-
TGTGCCACCCGACCAGCAGGGTGGCAGCCCCAGCATTTT
CATRPAGWQPQHF
>TRBV5-1|few|TRBJ1-1|-
TGCGCCAGCAGCTTCACGGGACCGGGGAACACTGAAGCTTTCTTT
CASSFTGPGNTEAFF
>TRBV12-3/TRBV12-4|-|TRBJ2-7|-
TGTGCCAGCAGTAGGGGATACAGAGAATTTAGCTACGAGCAGTACTTC
CASSRGYREFSYEQYF